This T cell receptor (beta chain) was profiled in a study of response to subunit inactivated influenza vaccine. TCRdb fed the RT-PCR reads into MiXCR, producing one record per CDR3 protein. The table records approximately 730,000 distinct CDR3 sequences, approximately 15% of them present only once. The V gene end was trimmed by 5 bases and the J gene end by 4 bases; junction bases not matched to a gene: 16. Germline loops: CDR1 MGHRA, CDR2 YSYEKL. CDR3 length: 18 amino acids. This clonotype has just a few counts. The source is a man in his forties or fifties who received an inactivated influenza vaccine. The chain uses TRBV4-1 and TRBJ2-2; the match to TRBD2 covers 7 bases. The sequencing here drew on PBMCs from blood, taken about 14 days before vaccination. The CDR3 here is CASSSSPTSYRFTGELFF. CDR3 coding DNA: TGCGCCAGCAGCTCATCCCCGACTAGCTACCGTTTCACCGGGGAGCTGTTTTTT.